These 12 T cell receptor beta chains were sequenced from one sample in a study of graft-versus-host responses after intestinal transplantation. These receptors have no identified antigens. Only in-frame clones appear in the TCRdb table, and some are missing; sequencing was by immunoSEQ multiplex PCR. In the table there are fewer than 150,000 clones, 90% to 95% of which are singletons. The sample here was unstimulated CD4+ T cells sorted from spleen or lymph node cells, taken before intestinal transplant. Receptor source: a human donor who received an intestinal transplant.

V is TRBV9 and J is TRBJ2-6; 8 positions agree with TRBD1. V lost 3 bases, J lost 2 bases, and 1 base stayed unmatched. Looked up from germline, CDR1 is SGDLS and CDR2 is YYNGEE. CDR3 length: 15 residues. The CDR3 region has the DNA TGTGCCAGCAGCGCGACAGGGGCTGGGGCCAACGTCCTGACTTTC. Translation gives CASSATGAGANVLTF.

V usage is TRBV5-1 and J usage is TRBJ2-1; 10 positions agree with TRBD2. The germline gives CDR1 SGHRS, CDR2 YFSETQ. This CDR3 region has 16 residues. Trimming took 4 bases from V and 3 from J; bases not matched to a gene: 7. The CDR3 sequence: CASSLAGVQIYNEQFF. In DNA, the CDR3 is TGCGCCAGCAGCCTAGCGGGGGTGCAGATCTACAATGAGCAGTTCTTC.

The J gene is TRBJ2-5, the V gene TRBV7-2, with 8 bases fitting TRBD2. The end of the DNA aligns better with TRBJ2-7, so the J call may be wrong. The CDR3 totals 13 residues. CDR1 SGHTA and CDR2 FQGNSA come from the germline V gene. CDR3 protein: CASSLVAGGEQYF. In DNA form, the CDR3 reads TGTGCCAGCAGCTTAGTCGCGGGGGGCGAGCAGTACTTC.

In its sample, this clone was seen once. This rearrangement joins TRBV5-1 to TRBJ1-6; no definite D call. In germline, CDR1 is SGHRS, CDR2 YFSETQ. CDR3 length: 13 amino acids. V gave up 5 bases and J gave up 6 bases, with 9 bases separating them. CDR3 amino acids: CASSPSPNSPLHF. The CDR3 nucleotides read TGCGCCAGCAGTCCCTCTCCTAATTCACCCCTCCACTTT.

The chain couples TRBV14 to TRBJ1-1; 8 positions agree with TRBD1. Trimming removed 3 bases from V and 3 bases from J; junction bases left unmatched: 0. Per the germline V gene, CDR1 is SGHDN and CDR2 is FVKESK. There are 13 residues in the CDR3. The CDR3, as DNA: TGTGCCAGCAGCCAGGACAGGGACACTGAAGCTTTCTTT. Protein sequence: CASSQDRDTEAFF.

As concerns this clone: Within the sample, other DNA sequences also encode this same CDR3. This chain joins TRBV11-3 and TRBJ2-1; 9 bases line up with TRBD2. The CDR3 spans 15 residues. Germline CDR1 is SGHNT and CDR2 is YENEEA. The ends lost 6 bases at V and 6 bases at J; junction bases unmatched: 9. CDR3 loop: CASSLGTSRINEQFF. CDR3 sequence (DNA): TGTGCCAGCAGTCTCGGGACTAGCAGGATCAATGAGCAGTTCTTC.

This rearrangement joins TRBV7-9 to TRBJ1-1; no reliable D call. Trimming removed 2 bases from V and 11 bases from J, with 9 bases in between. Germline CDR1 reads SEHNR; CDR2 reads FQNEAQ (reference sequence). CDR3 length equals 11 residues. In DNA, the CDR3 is TGTGCCAGCAGCTTACAGGTCGGGGCTTTCTTT. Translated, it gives CASSLQVGAFF.

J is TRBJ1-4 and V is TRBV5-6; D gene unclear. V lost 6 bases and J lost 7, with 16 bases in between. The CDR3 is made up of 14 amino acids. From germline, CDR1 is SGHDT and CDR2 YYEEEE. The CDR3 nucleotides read TGTGCCAGCACGAGGTGGGCGTTCGGTGAAAAACTGTTTTTT. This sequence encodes CASTRWAFGEKLFF.

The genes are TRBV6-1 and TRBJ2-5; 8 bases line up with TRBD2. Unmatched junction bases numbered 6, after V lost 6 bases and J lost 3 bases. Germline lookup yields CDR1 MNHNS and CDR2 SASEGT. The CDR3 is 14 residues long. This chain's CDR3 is CASRYSGGKETQYF. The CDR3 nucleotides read TGTGCCAGCAGGTACAGCGGGGGAAAAGAGACCCAGTACTTC.

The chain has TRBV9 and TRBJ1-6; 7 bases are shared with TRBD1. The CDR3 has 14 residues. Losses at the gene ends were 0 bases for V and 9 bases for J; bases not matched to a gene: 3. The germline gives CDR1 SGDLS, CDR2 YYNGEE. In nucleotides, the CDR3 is TGTGCCAGCAGCGTAGGCCGGACAGGTTCACCCCTCCACTTT. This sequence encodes CASSVGRTGSPLHF.

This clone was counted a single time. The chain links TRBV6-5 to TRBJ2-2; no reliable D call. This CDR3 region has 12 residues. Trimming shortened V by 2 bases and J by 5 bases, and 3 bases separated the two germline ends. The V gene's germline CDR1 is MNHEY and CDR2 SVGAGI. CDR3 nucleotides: TGTGCCAGCAGTTACAGAACCGGGGAGCTGTTTTTT. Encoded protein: CASSYRTGELFF.

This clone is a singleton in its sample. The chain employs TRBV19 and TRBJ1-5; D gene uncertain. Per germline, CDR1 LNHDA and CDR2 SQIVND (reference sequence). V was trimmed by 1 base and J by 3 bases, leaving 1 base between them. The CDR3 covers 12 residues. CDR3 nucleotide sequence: TGTGCCAGTAGTATAGTCAATCAGCCCCAGCATTTT. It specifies CASSIVNQPQHF.